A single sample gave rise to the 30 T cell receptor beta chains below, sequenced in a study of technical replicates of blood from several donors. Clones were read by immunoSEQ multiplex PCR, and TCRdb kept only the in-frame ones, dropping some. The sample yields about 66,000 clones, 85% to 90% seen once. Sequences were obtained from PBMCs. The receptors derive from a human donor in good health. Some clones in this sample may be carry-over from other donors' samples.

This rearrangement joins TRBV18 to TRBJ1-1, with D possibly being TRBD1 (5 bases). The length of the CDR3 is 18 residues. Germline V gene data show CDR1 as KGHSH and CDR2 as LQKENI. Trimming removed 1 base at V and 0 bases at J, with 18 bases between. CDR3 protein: CASSPLQFIGGLNTEAFF. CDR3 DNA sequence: TGTGCCAGCTCACCACTCCAGTTTATCGGGGGACTGAACACTGAAGCTTTCTTT.

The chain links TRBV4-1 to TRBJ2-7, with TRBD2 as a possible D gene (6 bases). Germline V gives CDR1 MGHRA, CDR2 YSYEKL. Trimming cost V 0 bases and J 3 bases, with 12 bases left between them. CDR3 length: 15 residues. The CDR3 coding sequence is TGCGCCAGCAGCCAAGATGGGACTTTTTACTACGAGCAGTACTTC. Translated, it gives CASSQDGTFYYEQYF.

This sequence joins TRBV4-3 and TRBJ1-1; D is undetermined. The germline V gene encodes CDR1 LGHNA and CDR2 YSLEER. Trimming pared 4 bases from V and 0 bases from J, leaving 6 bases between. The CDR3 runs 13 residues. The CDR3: CASSRTVNTEAFF. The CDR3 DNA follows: TGCGCCAGCAGCCGCACGGTGAACACTGAAGCTTTCTTT.

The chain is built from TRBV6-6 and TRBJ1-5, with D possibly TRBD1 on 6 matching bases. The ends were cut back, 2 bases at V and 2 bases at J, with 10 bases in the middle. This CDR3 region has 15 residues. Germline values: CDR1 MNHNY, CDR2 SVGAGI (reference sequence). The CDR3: CASSYQGTGNQPQHF. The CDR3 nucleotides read TGTGCCAGCAGTTACCAGGGGACGGGCAATCAGCCCCAGCATTTT.

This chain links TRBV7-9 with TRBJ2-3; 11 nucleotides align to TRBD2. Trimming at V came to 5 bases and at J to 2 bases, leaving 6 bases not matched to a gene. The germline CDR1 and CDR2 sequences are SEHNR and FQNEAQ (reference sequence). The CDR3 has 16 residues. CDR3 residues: CASSEVGLADTDTQYF. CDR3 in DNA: TGTGCCAGCAGCGAGGTGGGACTAGCGGACACAGATACGCAGTATTTT.

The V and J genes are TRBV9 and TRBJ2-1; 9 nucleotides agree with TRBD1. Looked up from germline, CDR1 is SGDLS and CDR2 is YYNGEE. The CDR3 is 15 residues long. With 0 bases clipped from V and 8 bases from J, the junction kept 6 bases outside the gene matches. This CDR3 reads CASSVAGQGGYEQFF. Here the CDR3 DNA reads TGTGCCAGCAGCGTAGCGGGACAGGGCGGATATGAGCAGTTCTTC.

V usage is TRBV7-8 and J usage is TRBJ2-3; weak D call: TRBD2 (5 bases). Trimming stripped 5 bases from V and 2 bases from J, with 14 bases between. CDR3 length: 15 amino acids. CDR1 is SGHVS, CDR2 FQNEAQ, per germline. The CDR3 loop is CASSPLRGYTDTQYF. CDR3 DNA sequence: TGTGCCAGCAGCCCCTTGCGCGGGTACACAGATACGCAGTATTTT.

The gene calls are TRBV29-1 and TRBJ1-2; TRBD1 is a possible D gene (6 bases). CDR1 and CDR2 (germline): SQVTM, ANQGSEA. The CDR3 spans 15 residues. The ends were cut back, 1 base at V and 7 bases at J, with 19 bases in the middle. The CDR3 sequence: CSVEGAGASLGGYTF. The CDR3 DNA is TGCAGCGTTGAAGGCGCAGGGGCCTCCCTCGGTGGCTACACCTTC.

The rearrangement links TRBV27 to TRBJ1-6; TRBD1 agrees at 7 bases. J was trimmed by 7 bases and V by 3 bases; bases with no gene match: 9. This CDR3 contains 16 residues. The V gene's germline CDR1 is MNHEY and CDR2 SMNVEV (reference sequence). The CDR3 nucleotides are TGTGCCAGCAGTTTTATCTTTAGGGGGCCAAATTCACCCCTCCACTTT. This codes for CASSFIFRGPNSPLHF.

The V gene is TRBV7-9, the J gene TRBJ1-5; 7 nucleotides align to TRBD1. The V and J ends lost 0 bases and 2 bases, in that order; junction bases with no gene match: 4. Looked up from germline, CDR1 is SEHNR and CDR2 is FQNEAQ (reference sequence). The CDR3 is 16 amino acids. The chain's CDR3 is CASSLARQGGNQPQHF. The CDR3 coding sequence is TGTGCCAGCAGCTTAGCCCGACAGGGAGGCAATCAGCCCCAGCATTTT.

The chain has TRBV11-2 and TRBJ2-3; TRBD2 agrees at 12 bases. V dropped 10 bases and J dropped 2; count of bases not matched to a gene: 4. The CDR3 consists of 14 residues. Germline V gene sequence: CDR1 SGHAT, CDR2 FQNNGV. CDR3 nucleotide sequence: TGTGCCACAAGGACTAGCGGGATCACAGATACGCAGTATTTT. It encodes CATRTSGITDTQYF.

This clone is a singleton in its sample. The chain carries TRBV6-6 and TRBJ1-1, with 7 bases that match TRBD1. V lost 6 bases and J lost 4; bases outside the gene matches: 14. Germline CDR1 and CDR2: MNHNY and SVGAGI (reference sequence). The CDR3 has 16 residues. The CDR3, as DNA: TGTGCCAGCAGCGACCCCGCAGGGGGGCGCTTCACTGAAGCTTTCTTT. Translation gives CASSDPAGGRFTEAFF.

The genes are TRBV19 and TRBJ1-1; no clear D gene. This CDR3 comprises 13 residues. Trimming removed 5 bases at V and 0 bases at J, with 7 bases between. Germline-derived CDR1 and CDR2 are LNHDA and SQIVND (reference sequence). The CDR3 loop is CASSFDMNTEAFF. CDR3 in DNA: TGTGCCAGTAGTTTTGACATGAACACTGAAGCTTTCTTT.

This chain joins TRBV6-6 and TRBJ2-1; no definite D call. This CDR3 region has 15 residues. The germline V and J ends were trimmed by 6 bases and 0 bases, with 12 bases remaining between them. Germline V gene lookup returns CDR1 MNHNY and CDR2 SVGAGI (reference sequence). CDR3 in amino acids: CASRPSLSSYNEQFF. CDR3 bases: TGTGCCAGCAGGCCGTCCCTGAGCTCCTACAATGAGCAGTTCTTC.

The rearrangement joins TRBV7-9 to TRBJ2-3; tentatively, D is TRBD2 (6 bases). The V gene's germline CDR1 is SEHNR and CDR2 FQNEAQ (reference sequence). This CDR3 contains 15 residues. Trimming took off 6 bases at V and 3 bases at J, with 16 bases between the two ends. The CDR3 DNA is TGTGCCAGCAGTACCGGGACTCTAAGGACAGATACGCAGTATTTT. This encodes CASSTGTLRTDTQYF.

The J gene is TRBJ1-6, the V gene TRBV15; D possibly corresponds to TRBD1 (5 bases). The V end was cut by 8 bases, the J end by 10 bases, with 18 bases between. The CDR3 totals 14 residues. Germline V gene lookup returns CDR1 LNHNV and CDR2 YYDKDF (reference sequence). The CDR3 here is CATGGVPIGSPLHF. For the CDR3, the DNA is TGTGCCACCGGAGGGGTTCCCATAGGATCACCCCTCCACTTT.

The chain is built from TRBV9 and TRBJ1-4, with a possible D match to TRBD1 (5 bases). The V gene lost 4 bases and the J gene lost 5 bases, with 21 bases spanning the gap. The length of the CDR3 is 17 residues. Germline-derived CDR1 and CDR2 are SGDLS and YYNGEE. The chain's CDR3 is CASSPTSGGGRNEKLFF. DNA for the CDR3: TGTGCCAGCAGCCCCACCAGCGGCGGGGGGAGGAATGAAAAACTGTTTTTT.

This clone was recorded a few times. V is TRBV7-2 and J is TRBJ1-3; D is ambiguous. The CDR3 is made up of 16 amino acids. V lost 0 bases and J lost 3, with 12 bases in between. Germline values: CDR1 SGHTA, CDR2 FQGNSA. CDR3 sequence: CASSLARGGSGNTIYF. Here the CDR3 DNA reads TGTGCCAGCAGCTTAGCGCGGGGAGGTAGTGGAAACACCATATATTTT.

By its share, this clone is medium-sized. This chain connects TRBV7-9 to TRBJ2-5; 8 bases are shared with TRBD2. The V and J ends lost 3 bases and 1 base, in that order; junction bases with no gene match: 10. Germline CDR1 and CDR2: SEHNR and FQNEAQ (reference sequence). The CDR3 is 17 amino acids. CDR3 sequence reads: CASSLPVGRGAQETQYF. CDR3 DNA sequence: TGTGCCAGCAGCTTGCCCGTGGGGCGGGGGGCCCAAGAGACCCAGTACTTC.

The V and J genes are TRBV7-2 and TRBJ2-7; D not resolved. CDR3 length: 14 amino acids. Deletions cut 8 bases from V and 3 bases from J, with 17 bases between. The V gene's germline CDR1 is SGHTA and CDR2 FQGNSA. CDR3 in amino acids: CASGWSTAVYEQYF. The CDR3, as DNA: TGTGCCAGCGGCTGGTCCACCGCAGTCTACGAGCAGTACTTC.

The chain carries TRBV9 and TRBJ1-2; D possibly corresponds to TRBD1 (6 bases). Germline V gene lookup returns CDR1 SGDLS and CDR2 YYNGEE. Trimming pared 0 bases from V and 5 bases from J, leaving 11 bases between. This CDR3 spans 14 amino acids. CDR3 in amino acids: CASSVAGVNYGYTF. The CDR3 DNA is TGTGCCAGCAGCGTAGCAGGGGTGAATTATGGCTACACCTTC.

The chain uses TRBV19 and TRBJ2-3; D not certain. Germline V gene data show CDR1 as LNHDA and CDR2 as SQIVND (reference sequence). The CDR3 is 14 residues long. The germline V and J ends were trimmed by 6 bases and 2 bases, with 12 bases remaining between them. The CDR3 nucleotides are TGTGCCAGTAGCCCCCCTTTTAACACAGATACGCAGTATTTT. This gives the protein CASSPPFNTDTQYF.

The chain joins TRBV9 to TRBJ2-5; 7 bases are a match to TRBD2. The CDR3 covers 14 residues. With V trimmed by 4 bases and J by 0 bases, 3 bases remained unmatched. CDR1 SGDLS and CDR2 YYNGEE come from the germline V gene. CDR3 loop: CASSPRGNQETQYF. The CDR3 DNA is TGTGCCAGCAGCCCGCGGGGGAACCAAGAGACCCAGTACTTC.

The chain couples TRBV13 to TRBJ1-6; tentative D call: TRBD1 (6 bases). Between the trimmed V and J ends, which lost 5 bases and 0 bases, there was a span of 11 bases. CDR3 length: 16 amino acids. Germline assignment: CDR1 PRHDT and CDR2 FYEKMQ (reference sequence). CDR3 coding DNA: TGTGCCAGCAGCGACACAGGGAGCTCCTATAATTCACCCCTCCACTTT. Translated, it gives CASSDTGSSYNSPLHF.

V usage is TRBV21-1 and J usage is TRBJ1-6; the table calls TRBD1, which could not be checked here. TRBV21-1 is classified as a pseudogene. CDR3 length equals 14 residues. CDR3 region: CASSKVGVNSPLHF. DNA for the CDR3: TGTGCCAGCAGCAAAGTAGGGGTAAATTCACCCCTCCACTTT.

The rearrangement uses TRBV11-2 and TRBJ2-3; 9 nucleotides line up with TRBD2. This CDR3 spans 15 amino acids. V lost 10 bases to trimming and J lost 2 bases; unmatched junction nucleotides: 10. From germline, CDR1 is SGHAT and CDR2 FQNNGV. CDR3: CATRLLAGFTDTQYF. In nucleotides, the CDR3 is TGTGCCACCCGGTTACTAGCGGGTTTCACAGATACGCAGTATTTT.

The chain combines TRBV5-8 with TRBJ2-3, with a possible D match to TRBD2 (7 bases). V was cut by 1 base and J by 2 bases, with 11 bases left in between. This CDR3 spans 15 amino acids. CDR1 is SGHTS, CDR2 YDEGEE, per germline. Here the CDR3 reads CASSLWGGATDTQYF. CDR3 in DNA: TGTGCCAGCAGCTTGTGGGGGGGGGCCACAGATACGCAGTATTTT.

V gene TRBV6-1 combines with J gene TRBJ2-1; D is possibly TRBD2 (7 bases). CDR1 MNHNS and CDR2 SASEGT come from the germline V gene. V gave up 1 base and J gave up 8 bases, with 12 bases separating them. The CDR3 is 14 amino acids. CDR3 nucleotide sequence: TGTGCCAGCAGTGAAGTCGGGGGGCTCGATGAGCAGTTCTTC. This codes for CASSEVGGLDEQFF.

CDR3 protein: CASKGGQPNTGELFF. The CDR3 bases are TGTGCCAGCAAGGGGGGACAGCCGAACACCGGGGAGCTGTTTTTT. V usage is TRBV6-1 and J usage is TRBJ2-2, with D perhaps TRBD1 (7 bases). V lost 7 bases to trimming and J lost 0 bases, with 12 bases between them. This CDR3 has 15 amino acids. Germline values: CDR1 MNHNS, CDR2 SASEGT.

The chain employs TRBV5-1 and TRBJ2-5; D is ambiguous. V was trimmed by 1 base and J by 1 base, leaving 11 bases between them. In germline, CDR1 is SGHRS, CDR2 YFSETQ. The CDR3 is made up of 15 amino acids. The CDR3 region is CASSLSQISQETQYF. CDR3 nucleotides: TGCGCCAGCAGCTTGTCACAGATAAGCCAAGAGACCCAGTACTTC.